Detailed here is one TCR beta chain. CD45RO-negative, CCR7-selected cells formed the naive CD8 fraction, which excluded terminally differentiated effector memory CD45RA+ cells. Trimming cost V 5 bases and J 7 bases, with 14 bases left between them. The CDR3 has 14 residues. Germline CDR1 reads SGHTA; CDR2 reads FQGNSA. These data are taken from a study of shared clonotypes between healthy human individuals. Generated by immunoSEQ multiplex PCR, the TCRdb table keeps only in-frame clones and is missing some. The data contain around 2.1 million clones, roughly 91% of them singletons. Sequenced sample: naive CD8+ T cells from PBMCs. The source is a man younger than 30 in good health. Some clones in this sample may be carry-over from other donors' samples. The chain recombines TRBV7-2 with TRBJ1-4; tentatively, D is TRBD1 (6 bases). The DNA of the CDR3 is TGTGCCAGCAGCCAAGGGGGGGTGGGTGAAAAACTGTTTTTT. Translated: CASSQGGVGEKLFF.